Reported below is one T cell receptor beta chain. Its antigen is not known. The entry originates in a study of shared clonotypes between healthy human individuals. The CDR3 contains 13 residues. V lost 7 bases, J lost 2 bases, and 11 bases lay in between. Per germline, CDR1 MNHEY and CDR2 SVGAGI. Clones were read by immunoSEQ multiplex PCR, and TCRdb kept only the in-frame ones, dropping some. The sample has roughly 2.2 million clones; 90% to 95% are singletons. All donors qualified as healthy HIV-negative adults and had experienced no recent acute infections or vaccinations. Study results and caveats: In general, naive subsets displayed greater estimated richness than memory subsets did.

The sequence derives from a man between 18 and 35 years old in good health. Some clones in this sample may be carry-over from other donors' samples. What was sequenced was naive CD4+ T cells from PBMCs. Subset specified: CD45RA+ positively selected. V and J are TRBV6-5 and TRBJ2-5; D remains ambiguous. CDR3 protein: CASKIRRQETQYF. CDR3 DNA: TGTGCCAGCAAAATTCGCAGGCAAGAGACCCAGTACTTC.